One T cell receptor (beta chain) is described in this entry. Its antigen remains unidentified. This sample stems from a study of early T cells in non-severe SARS-CoV-2 infection. Turning to the study itself: From unsorted whole blood, bulk RNA was sequenced, and the chains remained unpaired.

Study-wide findings and caveats: A preference for anti-spike CD8 responses marked VDJdb matching, which missed private and CD4 specificities.

The protocol attached unique molecular identifiers to individual cDNA molecules. TCRdb used MiXCR to reprocess the 5' RACE reads, holding one entry per CDR3 protein. The sample includes 80,000 or so distinct CDR3 sequences, 5% to 6.5% of them seen just once. The clonotype was recovered from an adult who was a healthcare worker with PCR-confirmed SARS-CoV-2 infection or an uninfected control (not recorded which). What was sequenced was whole blood.

Here the CDR3 DNA reads TGTGCCAGCAGTTTTCTTAGCTCGTCTTTTCAGGGGGAGACCCAGTACTTC. Translating gives CASSFLSSSFQGETQYF. The chain employs TRBV28 and TRBJ2-5; tentative D call: TRBD1 (6 bases). Germline V gene data show CDR1 as MDHEN and CDR2 as SYDVKM. Trimming removed 3 bases at V and 5 bases at J, with 22 bases between. This CDR3 comprises 17 residues. The entire variable domain, with the rest obtained from reference TRBV28 and TRBJ2-5, is as follows: DVKVTQSSRYLVKRTGEKVFLECVQDMDHENMFWYRQDPGLGLRLIYFSYDVKMKEKGDIPEGYSVSREKKERFSLILESASTNQTSMYLCASSFLSSSFQGETQYFGPGTRLLVL.